This T cell receptor (beta chain) originates from a study of blood T cell repertoires in COVID-19. At the level of the study: COVID-19 samples, acute and convalescent, were from the United States, Italy and Spain. T cells, B-cell-depleted T cells, or PBMCs supplied cDNA or gDNA.

Original analysis: Cell counts per sample came from amplifying reference gene primers. Assay: immunoSEQ multiplex PCR; the TCRdb copy retains only in-frame clones and omits some. Clone size and V and J calls were adopted from that table, with D and trimming inferred from the DNA. The sample lists about 140,000 clones; roughly 85% were seen once. This clone was detected only once. CDR1 and CDR2 (germline): SQVTM, ANQGSEA. The CDR3 contains 14 residues. V lost 1 base and J lost 6; bases outside the gene matches: 4. The sequenced material came from peripheral blood. The receptor was derived from a man in his sixties with acute or convalescent COVID-19. The chain combines TRBV29-1 with TRBJ2-3; 10 bases match TRBD1. The CDR3 DNA sequence: TGCAGCGTTGAAGGGACAGGGGGGCTGGATACGCAGTATTTT. This sequence encodes CSVEGTGGLDTQYF.